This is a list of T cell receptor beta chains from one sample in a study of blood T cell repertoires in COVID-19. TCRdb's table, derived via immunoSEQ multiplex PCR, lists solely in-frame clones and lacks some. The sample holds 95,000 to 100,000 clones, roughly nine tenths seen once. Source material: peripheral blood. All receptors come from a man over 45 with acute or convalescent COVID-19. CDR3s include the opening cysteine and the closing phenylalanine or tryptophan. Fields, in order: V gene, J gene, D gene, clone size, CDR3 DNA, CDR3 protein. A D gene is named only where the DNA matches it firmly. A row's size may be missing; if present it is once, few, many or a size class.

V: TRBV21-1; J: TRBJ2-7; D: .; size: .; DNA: TGTGCCAGCAGCACCAGCACAGGGGGCCAGTACTTC; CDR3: CASSTSTGGQYF
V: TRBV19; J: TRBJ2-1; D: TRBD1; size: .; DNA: TGTGCCAGTAGTACGACAGGGTACAATGAGCAGTTCTTC; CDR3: CASSTTGYNEQFF
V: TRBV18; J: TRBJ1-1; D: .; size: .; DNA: TGTGCCAGCTCACCACCGACAGTTCGGTTCACTGAAGCTTTCTTT; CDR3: CASSPPTVRFTEAFF
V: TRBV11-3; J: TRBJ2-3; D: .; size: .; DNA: TGTGCCAGCAGCGGTAGGGGGGGGGCTTGGGCAGATACGCAGTATTTT; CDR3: CASSGRGGAWADTQYF
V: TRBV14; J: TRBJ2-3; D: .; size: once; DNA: TGTGCCAGCAGCCGGGCCTCTAGCACAGATACGCAGTATTTT; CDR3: CASSRASSTDTQYF
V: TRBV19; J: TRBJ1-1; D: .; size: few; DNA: TGTGCCAGTAGTGTAGGGGGGGGACGGAGCTCCTTT; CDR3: CASSVGGGRSSF
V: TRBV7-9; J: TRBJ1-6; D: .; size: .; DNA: TGTGCCAGCAGCTTACTAGGAGCCGATTCACCCCTCCACTTT; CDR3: CASSLLGADSPLHF
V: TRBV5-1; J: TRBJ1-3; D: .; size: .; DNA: TGCGCCAGCAGCTTGGACAGGAGCTCTGGAAACACCATATATTTT; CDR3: CASSLDRSSGNTIYF
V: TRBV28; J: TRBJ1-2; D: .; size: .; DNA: TGTGCCAGCAGTTTAGAGTCATTCTATGGCTACACCTTC; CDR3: CASSLESFYGYTF
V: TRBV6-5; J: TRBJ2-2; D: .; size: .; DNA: TGTGCCAGCAGCGGACAAATCGCGAACACCGGGGAGCTGTTTTTT; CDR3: CASSGQIANTGELFF
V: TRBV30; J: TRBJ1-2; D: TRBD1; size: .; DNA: TGTGCCTGGAGGGACAGGGGATTTAACTATGGCTACACCTTC; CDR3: CAWRDRGFNYGYTF
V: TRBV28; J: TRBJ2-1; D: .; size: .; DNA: TGTGCCAGCAGCCTAGATAGCGGAAGAGTATACAATGAGCAGTTCTTC; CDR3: CASSLDSGRVYNEQFF
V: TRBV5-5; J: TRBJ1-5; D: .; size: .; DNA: TGTGCCAGCAGCCCCTCGTGGGGCAGTAGAACCTACCTTTTT; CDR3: CASSPSWGSRTYLF
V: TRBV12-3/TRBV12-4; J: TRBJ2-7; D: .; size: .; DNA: TGTGCCAGCGCCGGGACACTCTACGAGCAGTACTTC; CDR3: CASAGTLYEQYF
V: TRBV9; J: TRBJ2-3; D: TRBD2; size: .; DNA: TGTGCCAGCAGCTCTAGCGGGGGGGCAGATACGCAGTATTTT; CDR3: CASSSSGGADTQYF
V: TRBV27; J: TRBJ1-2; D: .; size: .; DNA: TGTGCCAGCAGTTTATCGGGGCTCTATGGCTACACCTTC; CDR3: CASSLSGLYGYTF
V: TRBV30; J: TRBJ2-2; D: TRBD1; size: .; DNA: TGTGCCTGGAGTGCCAGGGGGCGAGTAGCCGGGGAGCTGTTTTTT; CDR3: CAWSARGRVAGELFF
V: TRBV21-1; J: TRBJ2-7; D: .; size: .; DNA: TGTGCCATTGACTGGCCCTACGAGCAGTACTTC; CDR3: CAIDWPYEQYF
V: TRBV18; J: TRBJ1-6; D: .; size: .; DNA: TGTGCCAGCTCACCCCTCCCCTATAATTCACCCCTCCACTTT; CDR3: CASSPLPYNSPLHF
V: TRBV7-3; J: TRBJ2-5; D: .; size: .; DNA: TGTGCCAGCAGCTTAGCGGGGCCTCAAGAGACCCAGTACTTC; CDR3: CASSLAGPQETQYF
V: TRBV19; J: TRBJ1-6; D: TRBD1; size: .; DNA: TGTGCCAGTAGTATGACAGGGTACGGTTCACCCCTCCACTTT; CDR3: CASSMTGYGSPLHF
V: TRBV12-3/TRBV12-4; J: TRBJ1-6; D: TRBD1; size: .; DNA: TGTGCCAGCAGTGGGACAGGCGATTCACCCCTCCACTTT; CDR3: CASSGTGDSPLHF
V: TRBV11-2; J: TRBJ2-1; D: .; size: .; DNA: TGTGCCAGCAGCTTACAGGGAGGTTTAAGCAATGAGCAGTTCTTC; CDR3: CASSLQGGLSNEQFF
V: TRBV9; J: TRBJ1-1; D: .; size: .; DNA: TGTGCCAGCAGCGTAGAGGGGGTCACTGAAGCTTTCTTT; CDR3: CASSVEGVTEAFF
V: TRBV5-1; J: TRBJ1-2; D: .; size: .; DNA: TGCGCCAGCAGCTTGGGGGCCTCAGGGGCACATGGCTACACCTTC; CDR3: CASSLGASGAHGYTF
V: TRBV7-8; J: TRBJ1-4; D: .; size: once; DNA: TGTGCCAGCAGCCTAGGGGGGCAACTGACTAATGAAAAACTGTTTTTT; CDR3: CASSLGGQLTNEKLFF
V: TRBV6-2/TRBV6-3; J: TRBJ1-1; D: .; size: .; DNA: TGTGCCAGCAGTTACTACACGTTAACATTGAACACTGAAGCTTTCTTT; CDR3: CASSYYTLTLNTEAFF
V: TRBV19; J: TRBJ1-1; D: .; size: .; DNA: TGTGCCAGTAGTATAAGGGAGACTGAAGCTTTCTTT; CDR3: CASSIRETEAFF
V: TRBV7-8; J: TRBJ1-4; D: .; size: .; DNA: TGTGCCAGCAGCTTAACGGACAACTTTAATGAAAAACTGTTTTTT; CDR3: CASSLTDNFNEKLFF
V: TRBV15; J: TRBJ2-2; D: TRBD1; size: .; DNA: TGTGCCACCAGCAGAGATATGGGACAGGGTAGGGCCGGGGAGCTGTTTTTT; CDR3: CATSRDMGQGRAGELFF
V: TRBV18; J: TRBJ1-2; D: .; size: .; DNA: TGTGCCAGCTCACCTAAGACACTCCCCGGCTACACCTTC; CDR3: CASSPKTLPGYTF
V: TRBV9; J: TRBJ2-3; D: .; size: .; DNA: TGTGCCAGCAGCGTAGACTTCACAGATACGCAGTATTTT; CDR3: CASSVDFTDTQYF
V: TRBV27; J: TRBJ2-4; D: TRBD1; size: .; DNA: TGTGCCAGCAGTCCCCAGACAGGGCCGGACAAAAACATTCAGTACTTC; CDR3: CASSPQTGPDKNIQYF
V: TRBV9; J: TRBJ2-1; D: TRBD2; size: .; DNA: TGTGCCAGCAGCGTAGACGCACGGGGGGGGTCCTACAATGAGCAGTTCTTC; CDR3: CASSVDARGGSYNEQFF
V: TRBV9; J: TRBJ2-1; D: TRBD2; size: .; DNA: TGTGCCAGCAGCCCTCTAGCGGGGGGCAGGGATGAGCAGTTCTTC; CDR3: CASSPLAGGRDEQFF
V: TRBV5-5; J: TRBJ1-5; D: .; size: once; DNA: TGTGCCAGCAGCTCGACCCCGCCAACAGGGAGGGCCAATCAGCCCCAGCATTTT; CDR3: CASSSTPPTGRANQPQHF
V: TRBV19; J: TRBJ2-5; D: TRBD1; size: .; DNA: TGTGCCAGTAGTAACCCTGGACAGGGCCGAGGGGAGACCCAGTACTTC; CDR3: CASSNPGQGRGETQYF
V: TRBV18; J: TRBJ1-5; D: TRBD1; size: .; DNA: TGTGCCAGCTCACAGCAGGGGGCGGGACAGCCCCAGCATTTT; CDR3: CASSQQGAGQPQHF
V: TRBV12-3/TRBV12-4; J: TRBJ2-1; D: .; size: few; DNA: TGTGCCAGCAGCAGGGGCAGGGATGAGCAGTTCTTC; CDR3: CASSRGRDEQFF
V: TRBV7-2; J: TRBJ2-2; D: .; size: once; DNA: TGTGCCAGCAGCTATCCCCAAGAGGGGCTGTTTTTT; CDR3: CASSYPQEGLFF
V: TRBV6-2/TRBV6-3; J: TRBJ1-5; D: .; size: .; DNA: TGTGCCAGCAGTTACTTACGGGGGGATAGTGCCAATCAGCCCCAGCATTTT; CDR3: CASSYLRGDSANQPQHF
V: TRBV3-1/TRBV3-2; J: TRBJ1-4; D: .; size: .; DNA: TGTGCCAGCAGCGGCGGCACACTTGCAACTAATGAAAAACTGTTTTTT; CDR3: CASSGGTLATNEKLFF
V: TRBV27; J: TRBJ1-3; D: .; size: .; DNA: TGTGCCAGCAGTTTATCCGGGTATGGAAGCTCTGGAAACACCATATATTTT; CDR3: CASSLSGYGSSGNTIYF
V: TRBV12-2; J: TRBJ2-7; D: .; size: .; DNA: TGTGCAAGTCGCCCACTCTGGACAGCCCGCTACGAGCAGTACTTC; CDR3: CASRPLWTARYEQYF
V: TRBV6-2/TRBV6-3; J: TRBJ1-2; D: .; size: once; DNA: TGTGCCAGCAGTTACGATCGAGACTATGGCTACACCTTC; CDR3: CASSYDRDYGYTF
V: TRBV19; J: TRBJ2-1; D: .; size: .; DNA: TGTGCCAGTAGTATAGATACAGGTCACAATGAGCAGTTCTTC; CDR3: CASSIDTGHNEQFF
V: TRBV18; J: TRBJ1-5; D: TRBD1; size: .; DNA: TGTGCCAGCTCACCGGACAGGGATAAGCCCCAGCATTTT; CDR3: CASSPDRDKPQHF
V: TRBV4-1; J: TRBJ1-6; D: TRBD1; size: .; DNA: TGCGCCAGCAGCCAAGAATCGGCCAGGGGGCGTTACAACCTCCACTTT; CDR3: CASSQESARGRYNLHF
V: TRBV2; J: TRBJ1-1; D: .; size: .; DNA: TGTGCCAGCAGCGGTGACACGAACACTGAAGCTTTCTTT; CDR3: CASSGDTNTEAFF
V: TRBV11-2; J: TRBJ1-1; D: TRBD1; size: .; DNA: TGTGCCAGCGGCCAACAGGGGGCGAGCACTGAAGCTTTCTTT; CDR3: CASGQQGASTEAFF
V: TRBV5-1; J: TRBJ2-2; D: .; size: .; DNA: TGCGCCAGCAGCTTCGTGACAGGAAAGGCCGGGGAGCTGTTTTTT; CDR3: CASSFVTGKAGELFF
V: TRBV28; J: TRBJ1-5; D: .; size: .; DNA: TGTGCCAGCACCACAACTCGGAGAAATCAGCCCCAGCATTTT; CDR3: CASTTTRRNQPQHF
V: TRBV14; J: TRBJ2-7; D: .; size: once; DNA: TGTGCCAGCAGCCAAGGAAGAGGGGGGGCGTACGAGCAGTACTTC; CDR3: CASSQGRGGAYEQYF
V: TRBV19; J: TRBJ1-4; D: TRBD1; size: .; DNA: TGTGCCAGTAGTCCTAACAGGGGGCCTAATGAAAAACTGTTTTTT; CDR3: CASSPNRGPNEKLFF